Below are 19 T cell receptor beta chains sequenced from a single sample in a study of cytomegalovirus exposure and HLA in healthy donors listed by TCRdb under 2017. The protocol used for the library was the immunoSEQ multiplex PCR assay. For the multiplex PCR, a mixture combining 60 forward primers for TCR Vbeta segments and 13 reverse primers for TCR Jbeta segments was used. TCRdb took this table from immuneACCESS and kept in-frame rearrangements with V and J called. Such tables lack part of the clones; where checked against another copy, unresolved V genes explain under half of the gap, and the rest is unexplained. The table for this sample lists under 300,000 clones; over 70% of them were counted only once. Less than 9% of the sample is taken by the ten largest. The specimen sequenced was PBMCs. The receptors derive from an older woman in good health and CMV-seropositive.

The gene calls are TRBV2 and TRBJ2-5, with 10 bases aligning to TRBD2. The closer fit of TRBJ2-7 to the DNA end suggests the J call may be wrong. This CDR3 spans 16 amino acids. In germline, CDR1 is SNHLY, CDR2 FYNNEI. In DNA form, the CDR3 reads TGTGCCAGCAGGGGCGTTGTTCCTAGCGGGAGCTACGAGCAGTACTTC. Its translation is CASRGVVPSGSYEQYF.

V and J are TRBV5-1 and TRBJ2-1, with TRBD2 matching over 8 bases. J was trimmed by 2 bases and V by 0 bases; bases with no gene match: 4. The CDR3 runs 16 residues. Germline V gene sequence: CDR1 SGHRS, CDR2 YFSETQ. CDR3 coding DNA: TGCGCCAGCAGCTTGGGGAGTAGCGGGACCTACAATGAGCAGTTCTTC. Translation: CASSLGSSGTYNEQFF.

The chain combines TRBV10-3 with TRBJ2-7, with D perhaps TRBD2 (6 bases). The CDR3 has 16 residues. V was cut by 4 bases and J by 0 bases, with 16 bases left in between. Germline CDR1 reads ENHRY; CDR2 reads SYGVKD. This CDR3 reads CAISGGGSLSSYEQYF. DNA of the CDR3: TGTGCCATCAGTGGGGGAGGTTCACTTAGCTCCTACGAGCAGTACTTC.

V usage is TRBV18 and J usage is TRBJ2-7, with no clear D. The CDR3 runs 14 residues. Trimming stripped 2 bases from V and 0 bases from J, with 8 bases between. The V gene's germline CDR1 is KGHSH and CDR2 LQKENI. The CDR3 loop is CASSPGANSYEQYF. The CDR3, as DNA: TGTGCCAGCTCACCAGGAGCGAACTCCTACGAGCAGTACTTC.

V and J are TRBV29-1 and TRBJ2-1; D not resolved. V was pared by 4 bases and J by 7 bases, with 14 bases between. CDR3 length: 13 residues. Germline values: CDR1 SQVTM, CDR2 ANQGSEA. In DNA form, the CDR3 reads TGCAGCGTTGTGGGTTACGAGAGGAATGAGCAGTTCTTC. It encodes CSVVGYERNEQFF.

The chain has TRBV4-1 and TRBJ2-3; 9 nucleotides agree with TRBD2. The germline V gene encodes CDR1 MGHRA and CDR2 YSYEKL. The CDR3 has 15 amino acids. The junction had 4 bases not matched to a gene; V was cut back by 1 base and J by 5 bases. CDR3 nucleotides: TGCGCCAGCAGCCAAGGAGCGGGAGGAGTAGATACGCAGTATTTT. This sequence encodes CASSQGAGGVDTQYF.

The chain employs TRBV25-1 and TRBJ1-1, with no clear D. This CDR3 contains 11 residues. CDR1 MGHDK and CDR2 SYGVNS come from the germline V gene. Between the trimmed V and J ends, which lost 7 bases and 7 bases, there was a span of 10 bases. The CDR3 DNA is TGTGCCAGCATGAGGCTTGGTGAAGCTTTCTTT. Its protein product is CASMRLGEAFF.

The count of this clone is one. The chain combines TRBV6-5 with TRBJ2-5; D is possibly TRBD1 (7 bases). Germline V gene sequence: CDR1 MNHEY, CDR2 SVGAGI. This CDR3 has 13 residues. Trimming took off 7 bases at V and 1 base at J, with 10 bases between the two ends. CDR3 amino acids: CASTQGGQETQYF. Written as DNA, the CDR3 is TGTGCCAGCACCCAGGGGGGCCAAGAGACCCAGTACTTC.

The chain has TRBV10-2 and TRBJ1-1, with TRBD1 matching 7 bases. This CDR3 spans 13 amino acids. Trimming removed 4 bases from V and 6 bases from J; junction bases left unmatched: 5. The germline CDR1 and CDR2 sequences are WSHSY and SAAADI. CDR3 sequence (DNA): TGCGCCAGCAGTGGGGGGACAGCGGCTGAAGCTTTCTTT. This codes for CASSGGTAAEAFF.

The chain has TRBV7-8 and TRBJ1-1; 7 bases map to TRBD1. V lost 5 bases and J lost 9; bases outside the gene matches: 9. Germline loops: CDR1 SGHVS, CDR2 FQNEAQ. This CDR3 is built from 13 residues. In DNA, the CDR3 is TGTGCCAGCAGCACCGGGACAGCCACCCAAGCTTTCTTT. It yields the protein CASSTGTATQAFF.

V usage is TRBV5-1 and J usage is TRBJ2-1, with D possibly being TRBD2 (6 bases). The CDR3 sequence is 15 residues long. Trimming took off 5 bases at V and 0 bases at J, with 12 bases between the two ends. CDR1 and CDR2 (germline): SGHRS, YFSETQ. The CDR3 loop is CASSFPGSSYNEQFF. The CDR3 DNA sequence: TGCGCCAGCAGTTTCCCCGGGAGCTCCTACAATGAGCAGTTCTTC.

J is TRBJ1-4 and V is TRBV18, with D tentatively TRBD1 (5 bases). Deletions cut 6 bases from V and 8 bases from J, with 13 bases between. CDR3 length equals 13 residues. CDR1 is KGHSH, CDR2 LQKENI, per germline. The CDR3 nucleotides are TGTGCCAGCTCTCCCTCGGGGGAAGAAAAACTGTTTTTT. It encodes CASSPSGEEKLFF.

The rearrangement joins TRBV7-3 to TRBJ2-7; D is unclear. The V gene lost 4 bases and the J gene lost 0 bases, with 7 bases spanning the gap. Germline V gene lookup returns CDR1 SGHTA and CDR2 FQGTGA. The CDR3 consists of 13 residues. The CDR3, as DNA: TGTGCCAGCAGCTCCTACGCCTCCTACGAGCAGTACTTC. It is translated as CASSSYASYEQYF.

This chain connects TRBV29-1 to TRBJ2-3, with D maybe TRBD2 (6 bases). There are 15 residues in the CDR3. Germline V lookup: CDR1 SQVTM, CDR2 ANQGSEA. The V gene lost 8 bases and the J gene lost 0 bases, with 18 bases spanning the gap. The CDR3 sequence: CSSLRDSSSTDTQYF. CDR3 in DNA: TGCAGCTCTCTCCGGGACTCATCTAGCACAGATACGCAGTATTTT.

This chain uses TRBV7-3 with TRBJ2-1; 8 bases align to TRBD2. CDR1 SGHTA and CDR2 FQGTGA come from the germline V gene. The CDR3 extends over 13 amino acids. Trimming removed 5 bases from V and 6 bases from J; junction bases left unmatched: 3. Written as DNA, the CDR3 is TGTGCCAGCAGCCTCGGACTAGCCAATGAGCAGTTCTTC. Its translation is CASSLGLANEQFF.

V gene TRBV18 combines with J gene TRBJ2-7; D is perhaps TRBD1 (6 bases). This CDR3 is built from 12 residues. Germline CDR1 reads KGHSH; CDR2 reads LQKENI. Trimming removed 1 base at V and 6 bases at J, with 7 bases between. The CDR3 sequence: CASSPQGGEQYF. The CDR3 bases are TGTGCCAGCTCACCACAAGGGGGCGAGCAGTACTTC.

The chain uses TRBV9 and TRBJ2-1, with TRBD2 matching 11 bases. The CDR3 is 16 amino acids. CDR1 SGDLS and CDR2 YYNGEE come from the germline V gene. The junction had 10 bases not matched to a gene; V was cut back by 3 bases and J by 8 bases. The CDR3 loop reads CASSAYSGRGWHEQFF. The CDR3 DNA sequence: TGTGCCAGCAGCGCCTATAGCGGGAGGGGGTGGCATGAGCAGTTCTTC.

Concerning this clone: At one boundary the junction diverges from the germline segment, which might be a read error. J is TRBJ2-7 and V is TRBV7-7, with D possibly TRBD1 on 6 matching bases. The germline CDR1 and CDR2 sequences are SSHAT and FNYEAQ (reference sequence). The CDR3 runs 17 residues. The CDR3 loop reads CASSPPTGTHDLYEQYF. CDR3 in DNA: TGTGCTAGCAGCCCGCCAACCGGGACACATGACCTCTACGAGCAGTACTTC.

V gene TRBV7-9 combines with J gene TRBJ2-1; 7 bases fit TRBD2. V shed 5 bases, J shed 7 bases, and the junction held 14 bases outside the gene matches. The CDR3 sequence is 16 residues long. Per germline, CDR1 SEHNR and CDR2 FQNEAQ (reference sequence). The CDR3 DNA sequence: TGTGCCAGCAGCCCCCCCGGCGCGGGAGAGAAAAATGAGCAGTTCTTC. Its protein is CASSPPGAGEKNEQFF.